The source of this TCR beta chain is a study of T cell clonality in common variable immunodeficiency. Study-level findings and limits: In common variable immunodeficiency, TCR beta chains reportedly carried fewer deletions and N-nucleotide insertions. CVID subjects had higher TCRbeta clonality than healthy controls, most marked in about a third.

This clone showed up many times. Its antigen is still unknown. The read halts 3 residues ahead of the CDR3 end, with the missing end drawn from the germline J gene. The method was immunoSEQ multiplex PCR; TCRdb's version includes in-frame clones alone and lacks a portion of them. This sample carries more than 35,000 clones, none of them present only once. The CDR3 covers 16 residues. CDR1 and CDR2 (germline): DFQATT, SNEGSKA (reference sequence). V lost 5 bases to trimming and J lost 0 bases; unmatched junction nucleotides: 9. Sequencing was done on a sample of peripheral blood mononuclear cells. The chain combines TRBV20-1 with TRBJ2-3, with 9 bases matching TRBD1. The TCR was taken from a human donor with common variable immunodeficiency. CDR3 DNA, as far as it was read: TGCAGTGCTCCTCGAGGGACAGGGCCAAGCACAGATACG. Translation: CSAPRGTGPSTDT. The full CDR3 is CSAPRGTGPSTDTQYF.